This T cell receptor (beta chain) was obtained from a study of neoadjuvant anti-PD-1 for oral cavity cancer. Some clones are missing from TCRdb's copy, which holds only in-frame ones; the method was immunoSEQ multiplex PCR. The sample lists 6,900 or so clones, 60% to 80% occurring once. The sequencing used PBMCs, collected before nivolumab (anti-PD-1) treatment. The clonotype was recovered from a person aged 40 to 85 with oral cavity squamous cell carcinoma.

The CDR3 DNA is TGTGCCAGCACGTCCCCGGCCAGGGGGTTTTATGGCTACACCTTC. Translation gives CASTSPARGFYGYTF. V usage is TRBV28 and J usage is TRBJ1-2; 7 nucleotides agree with TRBD1. Trimming cost V 7 bases and J 5 bases; bases outside gene matches: 13. Germline assignment: CDR1 MDHEN and CDR2 SYDVKM. The CDR3 loop spans 15 amino acids.